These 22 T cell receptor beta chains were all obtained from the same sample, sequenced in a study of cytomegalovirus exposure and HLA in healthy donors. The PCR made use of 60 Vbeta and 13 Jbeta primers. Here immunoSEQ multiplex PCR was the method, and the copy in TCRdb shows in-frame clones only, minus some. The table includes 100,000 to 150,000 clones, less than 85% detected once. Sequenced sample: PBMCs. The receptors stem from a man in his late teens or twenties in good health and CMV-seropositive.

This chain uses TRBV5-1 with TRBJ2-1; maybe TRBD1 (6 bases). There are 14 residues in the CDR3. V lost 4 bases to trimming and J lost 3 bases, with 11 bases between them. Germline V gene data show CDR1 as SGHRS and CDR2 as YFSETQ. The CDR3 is CASSQQGYYNEQFF. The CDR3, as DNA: TGCGCCAGCAGCCAACAGGGTTACTACAATGAGCAGTTCTTC. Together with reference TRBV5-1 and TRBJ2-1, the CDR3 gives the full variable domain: KAGVTQTPRYLIKTRGQQVTLSCSPISGHRSVSWYQQTPGQGLQFLFEYFSETQRNKGNFPGRFSGRQFSNSRSEMNVSTLELGDSALYLCASSQQGYYNEQFFGPGTRLTVL.

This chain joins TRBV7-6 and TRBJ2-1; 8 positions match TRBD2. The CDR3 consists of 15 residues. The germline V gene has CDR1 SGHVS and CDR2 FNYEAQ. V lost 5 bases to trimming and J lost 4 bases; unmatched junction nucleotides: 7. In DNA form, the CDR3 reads TGTGCCAGCAGCACGAGGGGCGGGGGGTACAATGAGCAGTTCTTC. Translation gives CASSTRGGGYNEQFF.

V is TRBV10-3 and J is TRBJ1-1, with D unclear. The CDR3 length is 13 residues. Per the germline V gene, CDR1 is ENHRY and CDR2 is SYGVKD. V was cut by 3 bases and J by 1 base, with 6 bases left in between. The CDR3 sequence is CAISEFWNTEAFF. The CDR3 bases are TGTGCCATCAGTGAATTCTGGAACACTGAAGCTTTCTTT.

CDR3 DNA: TGTGCCAGCAGCCCCAGTACAGCACCCCAAGAGACCCAGTACTTC. Protein product: CASSPSTAPQETQYF. V usage is TRBV27 and J usage is TRBJ2-5; no clear D gene. Germline V gene sequence: CDR1 MNHEY, CDR2 SMNVEV (reference sequence). This CDR3 is built from 15 residues. Trimming removed 6 bases from V and 1 base from J, with 15 bases in between.

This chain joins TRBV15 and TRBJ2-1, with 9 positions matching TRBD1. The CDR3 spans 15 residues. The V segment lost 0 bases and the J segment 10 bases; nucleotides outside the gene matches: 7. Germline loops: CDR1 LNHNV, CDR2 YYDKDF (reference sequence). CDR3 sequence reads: CATSRESGTGFEQFF. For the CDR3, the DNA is TGTGCCACCAGCAGAGAGTCAGGGACAGGGTTCGAGCAGTTCTTC. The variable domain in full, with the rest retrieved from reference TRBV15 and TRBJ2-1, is DAMVIQNPRYQVTQFGKPVTLSCSQTLNHNVMYWYQQKSSQAPKLLFHYYDKDFNNEADTPDNFQSRRPNTSFCFLDIRSPGLGDTAMYLCATSRESGTGFEQFFGPGTRLTVL.

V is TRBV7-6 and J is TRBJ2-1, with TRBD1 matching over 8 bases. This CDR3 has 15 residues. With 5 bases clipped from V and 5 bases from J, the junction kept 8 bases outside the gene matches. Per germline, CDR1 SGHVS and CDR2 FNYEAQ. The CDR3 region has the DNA TGTGCCAGCAGCAGAAGACAGGGGTCCCACAATGAGCAGTTCTTC. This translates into CASSRRQGSHNEQFF.

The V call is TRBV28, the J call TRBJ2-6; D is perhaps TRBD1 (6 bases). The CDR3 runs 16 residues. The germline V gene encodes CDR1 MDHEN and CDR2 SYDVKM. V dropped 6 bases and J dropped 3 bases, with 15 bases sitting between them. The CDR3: CASSHAGDGGANVLTF. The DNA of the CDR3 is TGTGCCAGCAGCCACGCAGGGGACGGTGGGGCCAACGTCCTGACTTTC.

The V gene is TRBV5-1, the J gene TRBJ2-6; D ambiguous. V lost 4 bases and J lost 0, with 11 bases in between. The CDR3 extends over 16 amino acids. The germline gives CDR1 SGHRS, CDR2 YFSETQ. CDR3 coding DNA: TGCGCCAGCAGCCAGTCCACGATCTCTGGGGCCAACGTCCTGACTTTC. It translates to CASSQSTISGANVLTF.

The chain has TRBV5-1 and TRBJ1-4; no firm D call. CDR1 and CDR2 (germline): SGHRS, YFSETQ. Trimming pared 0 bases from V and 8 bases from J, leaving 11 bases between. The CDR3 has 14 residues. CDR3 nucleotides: TGCGCCAGCAGCTTGGGTAAAGTACGGGAAAAACTGTTTTTT. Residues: CASSLGKVREKLFF.

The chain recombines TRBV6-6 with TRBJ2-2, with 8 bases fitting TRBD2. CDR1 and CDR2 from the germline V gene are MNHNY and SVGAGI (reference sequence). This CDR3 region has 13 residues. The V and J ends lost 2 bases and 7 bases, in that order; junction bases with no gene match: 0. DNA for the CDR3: TGTGCCAGCAGTTACACTAGCGGCGGGGAGCTGTTTTTT. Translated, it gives CASSYTSGGELFF.

CDR3 sequence reads: CAWNRGGINEQFF. The CDR3 DNA sequence: TGTGCCTGGAACCGGGGGGGCATCAATGAGCAGTTCTTC. The V and J genes are TRBV30 and TRBJ2-1, with 8 bases identical to TRBD2. The germline V gene encodes CDR1 GTSNPN and CDR2 SVGIG (reference sequence). There are 13 residues in the CDR3. V was pared by 4 bases and J by 6 bases, with 5 bases of the junction left unmatched.

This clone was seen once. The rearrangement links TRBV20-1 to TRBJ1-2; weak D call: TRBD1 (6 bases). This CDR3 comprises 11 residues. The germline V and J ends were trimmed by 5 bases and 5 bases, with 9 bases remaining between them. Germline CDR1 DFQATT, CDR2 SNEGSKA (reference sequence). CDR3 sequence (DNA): TGCAGTGCTCCGGACAGATATGGCTACACCTTC. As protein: CSAPDRYGYTF.

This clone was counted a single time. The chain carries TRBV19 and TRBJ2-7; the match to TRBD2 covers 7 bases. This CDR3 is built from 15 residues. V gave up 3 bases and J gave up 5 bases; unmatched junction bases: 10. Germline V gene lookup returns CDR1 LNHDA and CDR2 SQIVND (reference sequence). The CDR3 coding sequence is TGTGCCAGTAGTATCTGGCGGGGGAGTCAAGACGAGCAGTACTTC. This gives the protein CASSIWRGSQDEQYF.

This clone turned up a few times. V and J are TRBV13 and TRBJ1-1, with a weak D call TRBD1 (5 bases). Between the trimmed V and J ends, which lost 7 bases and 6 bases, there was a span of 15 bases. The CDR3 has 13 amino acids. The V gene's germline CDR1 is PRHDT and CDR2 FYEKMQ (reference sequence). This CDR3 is CASNMGRQSEAFF. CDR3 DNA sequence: TGTGCCAGCAACATGGGGCGACAGTCTGAAGCTTTCTTT.

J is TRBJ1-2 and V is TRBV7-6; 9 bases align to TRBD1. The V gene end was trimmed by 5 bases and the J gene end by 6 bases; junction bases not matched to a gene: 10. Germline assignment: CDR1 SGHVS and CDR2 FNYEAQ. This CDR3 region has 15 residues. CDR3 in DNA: TGTGCCAGCAGCCCAGGGCCGGGACAGGGAAATGGCTACACCTTC. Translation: CASSPGPGQGNGYTF.

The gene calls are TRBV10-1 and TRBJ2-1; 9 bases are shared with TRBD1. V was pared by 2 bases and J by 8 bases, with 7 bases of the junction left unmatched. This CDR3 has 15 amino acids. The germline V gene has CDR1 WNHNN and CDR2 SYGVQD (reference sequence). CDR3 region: CASSEGTGNMDEQFF. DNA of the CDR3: TGCGCCAGCAGTGAGGGGACAGGGAATATGGATGAGCAGTTCTTC.

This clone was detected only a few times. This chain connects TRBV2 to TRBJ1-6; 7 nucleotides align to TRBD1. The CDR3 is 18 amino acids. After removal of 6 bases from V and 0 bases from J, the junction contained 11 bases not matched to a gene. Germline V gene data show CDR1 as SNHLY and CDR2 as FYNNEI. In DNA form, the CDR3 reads TGTGCCAGCAGCGGGGACAGACAAAAAAGCTCCTATAATTCACCCCTCCACTTT. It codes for CASSGDRQKSSYNSPLHF. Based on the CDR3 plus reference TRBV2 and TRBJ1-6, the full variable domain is EPEVTQTPSHQVTQMGQEVILRCVPISNHLYFYWYRQILGQKVEFLVSFYNNEISEKSEIFDDQFSVERPDGSNFTLKIRSTKLEDSAMYFCASSGDRQKSSYNSPLHFGNGTRLTVT.

The CDR3 here is CASSLVGSGGVYEQYF. In DNA form, the CDR3 reads TGTGCCAGCAGCTTAGTGGGTAGCGGGGGTGTTTACGAGCAGTACTTC. The J gene is TRBJ2-7, the V gene TRBV11-2, with 9 bases aligning to TRBD2. The length of the CDR3 is 16 residues. V lost 1 base to trimming and J lost 4 bases; unmatched junction nucleotides: 8. Germline V lookup: CDR1 SGHAT, CDR2 FQNNGV.

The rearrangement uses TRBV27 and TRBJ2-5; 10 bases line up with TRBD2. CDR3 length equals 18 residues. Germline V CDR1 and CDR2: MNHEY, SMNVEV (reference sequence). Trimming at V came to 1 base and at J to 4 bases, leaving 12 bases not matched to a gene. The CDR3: CASSLLGSGGAFSETQYF. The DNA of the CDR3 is TGTGCCAGCAGTTTATTGGGAAGCGGGGGGGCGTTCTCAGAGACCCAGTACTTC.

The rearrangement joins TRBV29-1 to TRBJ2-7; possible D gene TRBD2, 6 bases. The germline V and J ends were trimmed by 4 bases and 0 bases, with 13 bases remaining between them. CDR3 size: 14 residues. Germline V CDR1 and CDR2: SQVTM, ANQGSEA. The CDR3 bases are TGCAGCGTTGTGGGCGGGGAAAGCTCCTACGAGCAGTACTTC. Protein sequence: CSVVGGESSYEQYF.

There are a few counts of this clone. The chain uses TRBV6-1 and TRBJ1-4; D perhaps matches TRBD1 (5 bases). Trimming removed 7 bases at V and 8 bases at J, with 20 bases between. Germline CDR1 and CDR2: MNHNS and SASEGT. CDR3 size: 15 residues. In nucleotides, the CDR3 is TGTGCCAGCACTCGGGGGAGCCTTGCTGGAGAAAAACTGTTTTTT. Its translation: CASTRGSLAGEKLFF.

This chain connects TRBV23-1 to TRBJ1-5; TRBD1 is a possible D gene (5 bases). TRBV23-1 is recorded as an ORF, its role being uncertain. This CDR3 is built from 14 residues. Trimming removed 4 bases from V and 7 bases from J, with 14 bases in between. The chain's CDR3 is CASSPASGQQPQHF. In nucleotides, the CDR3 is TGCGCCAGCAGTCCGGCTTCAGGGCAACAGCCCCAGCATTTT.